Following are 22 T cell receptor beta chains from one sample sequenced in a study of cytomegalovirus exposure and HLA in healthy donors. 60 Vbeta and 13 Jbeta primers were used in PCR. Data came from immunoSEQ multiplex PCR; TCRdb stores just in-frame clones and leaves some out. This sample has 130,000 or so clones, with almost 85% found just once. Sequencing input: PBMCs. These receptors all come from a man younger than 30 in good health and CMV-seropositive.

J is TRBJ1-4 and V is TRBV18; 9 bases are a match to TRBD1. With V trimmed by 3 bases and J by 7 bases, 6 bases remained unmatched. Germline V lookup: CDR1 KGHSH, CDR2 LQKENI. This CDR3 region has 15 residues. The CDR3 region is CASSPATGGGEKLFF. The DNA of the CDR3 is TGTGCCAGCTCACCGGCCACAGGGGGCGGTGAAAAACTGTTTTTT.

This clone was picked up a small number of times. V and J are TRBV14 and TRBJ1-1, with 8 bases fitting TRBD1. The germline V gene encodes CDR1 SGHDN and CDR2 FVKESK. Losses at the gene ends were 3 bases for V and 1 base for J; bases not matched to a gene: 4. This CDR3 spans 15 amino acids. Written as DNA, the CDR3 is TGTGCCAGCAGCCAGTTGACAGGGGCGAACACTGAAGCTTTCTTT. It codes for CASSQLTGANTEAFF.

The V and J genes are TRBV4-1 and TRBJ1-1; D gene uncertain. The V gene lost 1 base and the J gene lost 1 base, with 7 bases spanning the gap. Germline lookup yields CDR1 MGHRA and CDR2 YSYEKL. The CDR3 runs to 14 residues. The CDR3 spells CASSQGHPNTEAFF. CDR3 bases: TGCGCCAGCAGCCAAGGACACCCGAACACTGAAGCTTTCTTT.

The rearrangement joins TRBV4-1 to TRBJ1-5, with D possibly matching TRBD1 (5 bases). V was cut by 3 bases and J by 2 bases, with 14 bases left in between. Germline assignment: CDR1 MGHRA and CDR2 YSYEKL. The CDR3 spans 16 residues. The CDR3 reads CASSQFRVQGNQPQHF. CDR3 sequence (DNA): TGCGCCAGCAGCCAGTTCAGGGTTCAGGGCAATCAGCCCCAGCATTTT.

The J gene is TRBJ2-5, the V gene TRBV6-5; TRBD1 is a possible D gene (5 bases). There are 14 residues in the CDR3. Germline-derived CDR1 and CDR2 are MNHEY and SVGAGI. Deletions cut 2 bases from V and 3 bases from J, with 10 bases between. The DNA for the CDR3 is TGTGCCAGCAGTTACCAAGGGGCGAAAGAGACCCAGTACTTC. Its translation: CASSYQGAKETQYF.

The gene calls are TRBV15 and TRBJ2-2; tentative D call: TRBD1 (5 bases). V was clipped by 2 bases and J by 1 base, with 8 bases between them. Germline assignment: CDR1 LNHNV and CDR2 YYDKDF (reference sequence). The CDR3 loop spans 15 amino acids. The CDR3 is CATSRNTGNTGELFF. The CDR3 DNA follows: TGTGCCACCAGCAGAAATACAGGGAACACCGGGGAGCTGTTTTTT.

This chain links TRBV28 with TRBJ1-1; D ambiguous. Germline assignment: CDR1 MDHEN and CDR2 SYDVKM. The length of the CDR3 is 17 residues. V lost 4 bases and J lost 5, with 23 bases in between. Here the CDR3 reads CASSSGWGARMETEAFF. Written as DNA, the CDR3 is TGTGCCAGCAGTTCTGGCTGGGGAGCCCGAATGGAGACTGAAGCTTTCTTT.

A few counts support this clone. V gene TRBV6-5 combines with J gene TRBJ2-7; D may be TRBD1 (6 bases). With 0 bases removed from V and 4 bases from J, the gap between germline ends came to 13 bases. The V gene's germline CDR1 is MNHEY and CDR2 SVGAGI. The CDR3 runs to 15 residues. The CDR3 bases are TGTGCCAGCAGTTACTCCCAGGGGATATTATACGAGCAGTACTTC. It translates to CASSYSQGILYEQYF.

J is TRBJ1-1 and V is TRBV5-1; D may be TRBD1 (5 bases). The V gene lost 3 bases and the J gene lost 1 base, with 10 bases spanning the gap. The CDR3 extends over 14 amino acids. Germline V gene lookup returns CDR1 SGHRS and CDR2 YFSETQ. The chain's CDR3 is CASSSLQGNTEAFF. The CDR3 coding sequence is TGCGCCAGCAGCTCCCTTCAGGGGAACACTGAAGCTTTCTTT.

The chain joins TRBV19 to TRBJ2-2; TRBD1 agrees at 8 bases. The CDR3 consists of 14 residues. With 6 bases clipped from V and 5 bases from J, the junction kept 5 bases outside the gene matches. Germline CDR1 reads LNHDA; CDR2 reads SQIVND (reference sequence). The CDR3 here is CASRRQGATGELFF. In nucleotides, the CDR3 is TGTGCCAGTAGGAGGCAGGGGGCGACCGGGGAGCTGTTTTTT.

The chain is built from TRBV30 and TRBJ2-1; 7 nucleotides line up with TRBD2. The V segment lost 1 base and the J segment 1 base; nucleotides outside the gene matches: 4. CDR1 and CDR2 (germline): GTSNPN, SVGIG (reference sequence). The CDR3 length is 15 residues. CDR3 amino acids: CAWSGGGGSYNEQFF. The DNA for the CDR3 is TGTGCCTGGAGTGGTGGCGGGGGATCCTACAATGAGCAGTTCTTC.

The rearrangement joins TRBV5-1 to TRBJ2-7; TRBD2 might be the D (7 bases). The V gene's germline CDR1 is SGHRS and CDR2 YFSETQ. V dropped 9 bases and J dropped 0 bases, with 16 bases sitting between them. This CDR3 region has 14 residues. CDR3 in amino acids: CAIRGADSSYEQYF. DNA of the CDR3: TGCGCCATCCGGGGGGCGGACAGCTCCTACGAGCAGTACTTC.

This clone has a single count. The V and J genes are TRBV9 and TRBJ2-7; D may be TRBD1 (6 bases). V was cut by 3 bases and J by 1 base, with 14 bases left in between. In germline, CDR1 is SGDLS, CDR2 YYNGEE. This CDR3 region has 15 residues. The CDR3 coding sequence is TGTGCCAGCAGCGGAACCGGGACAAGGTCCTACGAGCAGTACTTC. Translation: CASSGTGTRSYEQYF.

The chain links TRBV7-9 to TRBJ1-2; D possibly corresponds to TRBD1 (6 bases). CDR1 is SEHNR and CDR2 is FQNEAQ in the germline V gene (reference sequence). This CDR3 is 16 amino acids long. V lost 2 bases and J 1 base, leaving 14 bases between the germline ends. Written as DNA, the CDR3 is TGTGCCAGCAGCTTAATGGGGGCGGAAAATAACTATGGCTACACCTTC. Protein sequence: CASSLMGAENNYGYTF.

The rearrangement links TRBV2 to TRBJ2-5, with TRBD2 as a possible D gene (6 bases). V dropped 7 bases and J dropped 2 bases, with 11 bases sitting between them. The CDR3 length is 13 residues. Germline CDR1 and CDR2: SNHLY and FYNNEI. In DNA, the CDR3 is TGTGCCAGCACTCGGGACTCTCAAGAGACCCAGTACTTC. Protein sequence: CASTRDSQETQYF.

This clone was observed once. The rearrangement uses TRBV27 and TRBJ2-6, with TRBD1 matching 9 bases. The CDR3 is made up of 19 amino acids. V trimming: 2 bases; J trimming: 2 bases; junction bases outside the gene matches: 10. The germline V gene encodes CDR1 MNHEY and CDR2 SMNVEV (reference sequence). The CDR3 reads CASSLLADRGGPGANVLTF. The CDR3 nucleotides read TGTGCCAGCAGTTTACTTGCGGACAGGGGTGGCCCTGGGGCCAACGTCCTGACTTTC.

The chain uses TRBV5-1 and TRBJ2-3; 9 bases line up with TRBD1. The V segment lost 4 bases and the J segment 5 bases; nucleotides outside the gene matches: 11. Germline lookup yields CDR1 SGHRS and CDR2 YFSETQ. CDR3 size: 16 residues. The CDR3 reads CASSPGRGQGGDTQYF. The DNA for the CDR3 is TGCGCCAGCAGCCCAGGGAGGGGACAGGGAGGAGATACGCAGTATTTT.

The chain is built from TRBV4-2 and TRBJ2-2, with TRBD2 matching over 8 bases. Per germline, CDR1 LGHNA and CDR2 YNFKEQ. The CDR3 has 18 residues. V was pared by 0 bases and J by 2 bases, with 8 bases of the junction left unmatched. The CDR3 DNA follows: TGTGCCAGCAGCCAAGAGATGTTGGGGACTAGTAACACCGGGGAGCTGTTTTTT. Amino acid sequence: CASSQEMLGTSNTGELFF.

The V and J genes are TRBV11-2 and TRBJ2-5; D remains ambiguous. CDR3 length: 12 amino acids. CDR1 and CDR2 (germline): SGHAT, FQNNGV. Deletions cut 5 bases from V and 5 bases from J, with 9 bases between. Written as DNA, the CDR3 is TGTGCCAGCAGCCCCGAGAAGGAGACCCAGTACTTC. Amino acid sequence: CASSPEKETQYF. Full variable domain (missing parts from reference TRBV11-2 and TRBJ2-5): EAGVAQSPRYKIIEKRQSVAFWCNPISGHATLYWYQQILGQGPKLLIQFQNNGVVDDSQLPKDRFSAERLKGVDSTLKIQPAKLEDSAVYLCASSPEKETQYFGPGTRLLVL.

The V call is TRBV7-9, the J call TRBJ2-7; tentatively, D is TRBD1 (6 bases). This CDR3 spans 16 amino acids. The ends were cut back, 7 bases at V and 6 bases at J, with 25 bases in the middle. From germline, CDR1 is SEHNR and CDR2 FQNEAQ (reference sequence). Written as DNA, the CDR3 is TGTGCCAGCACCCCGTTTACAGGGCTGGATCGGGGCGAGCAGTACTTC. It specifies CASTPFTGLDRGEQYF.

J is TRBJ1-5 and V is TRBV27, with D possibly TRBD1 on 6 matching bases. Trimming pared 4 bases from V and 2 bases from J, leaving 12 bases between. This CDR3 region has 15 residues. Germline assignment: CDR1 MNHEY and CDR2 SMNVEV (reference sequence). Here the CDR3 reads CASSYRALGNQPQHF. For the CDR3, the DNA is TGTGCCAGCAGTTACAGGGCATTGGGCAATCAGCCCCAGCATTTT.

This chain connects TRBV5-6 to TRBJ1-2, with 11 bases aligning to TRBD1. From germline, CDR1 is SGHDT and CDR2 YYEEEE. J lost 4 bases, V lost 1 base, and 6 bases had no gene match. The CDR3 has 16 residues. The CDR3 nucleotides read TGTGCCAGCAGCTTGAAGGGGACAGGGGGAGGCTATGGCTACACCTTC. Its protein is CASSLKGTGGGYGYTF.